This T cell receptor (beta chain) was sequenced in a study of blood T cell repertoires in COVID-19. Study information: Samples representing acute and convalescent COVID-19 were sourced from the United States, Italy and Spain. Nucleic acid was either cDNA or gDNA, and it came from T cells, B-cell-depleted T cells, or PBMCs.

As originally analysed: The authors estimated nucleated cell counts from reference gene primer amplification. TCRdb's table, derived via immunoSEQ multiplex PCR, lists solely in-frame clones and lacks some. The V and J calls and the clone size are those of that table, but D and trimming were determined from the DNA. The sample records 110,000 to 150,000 clones, around 79% being singletons. This clone was picked up one time. This CDR3 region has 11 residues. Trimming left V 2 bases short and J 4 bases short, with 2 bases between. This receptor was identified in a man aged 45-65 years with active or convalescent COVID-19. The rearrangement uses TRBV12-3 or TRBV12-4 and TRBJ2-5; D unclear. The source material was peripheral blood. As DNA, the CDR3 is TGTGCCAGCAGTTTACGAGAGACCCAGTACTTC. It is translated as CASSLRETQYF.